This paragraph covers one TCR beta chain sequence. Its matching antigen is unknown. The germline V gene has CDR1 SNHLY and CDR2 FYNNEI. Germline trimming cut 11 bases from V and 4 bases from J; bases unmatched to any gene: 7. This CDR3 spans 12 amino acids. The sample's treatment: approximately nine-day PBMC culture with coronavirus spike peptide pools or control peptides (ViraFEST assay). These data belong to a study of vaccination and CD4 T cells after COVID-19. Cultured CD4+ T cell DNA was sequenced using the Oncomine TCR Beta short-read assay. TCRdb independently ran MiXCR on the PCR reads; one entry per CDR3 protein. The data hold around 19,000 distinct CDR3 sequences, with about 41% observed a single time.

This chain joins TRBV2 and TRBJ1-2; the match to TRBD1 covers 7 bases. This clonotype originated in a human donor who had recovered from COVID-19. Specimen: CD4+ T cells from blood, cultured in vitro, collected after SARS-CoV-2 vaccination. Here the CDR3 reads CAGKRDSYGYTF. The CDR3 DNA is TGTGCCGGAAAACGGGACAGCTATGGCTACACCTTC.